This TCR beta chain came from a study of a mutant IDH1 vaccine in newly diagnosed glioma. The overall study: Vaccinations were initiated 4-6 weeks following radiotherapy alone, or were given together with temozolomide cycles. Patients got radiotherapy, temozolomide, or both beforehand, and most got both. Sex distribution of treated patients was about 60% male and approximately 38% female; mean age was about 40 years.

The V end was cut by 3 bases, the J end by 5 bases, with 14 bases between. CDR3 length: 14 residues. CDR1 and CDR2 from the germline V gene are SGHAT and FQNNGV. The time point was: week 5, during vaccination. The study gave 300 ug of mutant IDH1 20-mer peptide per vaccine dose, with topical imiquimod. Diagnosis in the donors showed new WHO grade 3 or 4 astrocytomas that were IDH1-mutant and ATRX-lost. Points on this clone: The antigen is not known.

The data were produced by immunoSEQ multiplex PCR, yet TCRdb's version contains in-frame clones alone and is incomplete. The sample shows roughly 39,000 clones, approximately 83% of them seen only once. The sequence came from a man aged 40-49 years with glioma. The material sequenced was PBMCs, taken from a glioma patient whose treatment included an IDH1 peptide vaccine. The chain joins TRBV11-2 to TRBJ2-7; tentatively, D is TRBD2 (6 bases). The CDR3 bases are TGTGCCAGCAGCTTCAGGGCTAGCGTGGACGAGCAGTACTTC. It codes for CASSFRASVDEQYF. The complete variable domain, with remaining parts taken from reference TRBV11-2 and TRBJ2-7, reads EAGVAQSPRYKIIEKRQSVAFWCNPISGHATLYWYQQILGQGPKLLIQFQNNGVVDDSQLPKDRFSAERLKGVDSTLKIQPAKLEDSAVYLCASSFRASVDEQYFGPGTRLTVT.